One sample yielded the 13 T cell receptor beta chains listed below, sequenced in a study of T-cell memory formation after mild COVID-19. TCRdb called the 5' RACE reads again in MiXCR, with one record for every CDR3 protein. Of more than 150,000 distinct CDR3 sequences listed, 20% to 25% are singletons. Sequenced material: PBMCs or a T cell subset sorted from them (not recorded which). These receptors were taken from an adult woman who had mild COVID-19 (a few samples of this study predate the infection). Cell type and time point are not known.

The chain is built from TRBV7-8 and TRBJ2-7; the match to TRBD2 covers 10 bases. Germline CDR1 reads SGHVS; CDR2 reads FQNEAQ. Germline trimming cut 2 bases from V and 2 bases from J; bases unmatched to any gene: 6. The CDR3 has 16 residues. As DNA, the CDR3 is TGTGCCAGCAGCTTATACGGTCTAGCGGGGGCCTACGAGCAGTACTTC. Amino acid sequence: CASSLYGLAGAYEQYF. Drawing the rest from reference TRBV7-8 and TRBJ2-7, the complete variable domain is GAGVSQSPRYKVAKRGQDVALRCDPISGHVSLFWYQQALGQGPEFLTYFQNEAQLDKSGLPSDRFFAERPEGSVSTLKIQRTQQEDSAVYLCASSLYGLAGAYEQYFGPGTRLTVT.

The CDR3 region has the DNA TGTGCCTGGAGTGTTAAGGGACAGGGCAAAAATGAGCAGTTCTTC. This translates into CAWSVKGQGKNEQFF. The chain uses TRBV30 and TRBJ2-1; 9 bases fit TRBD1. The CDR3 contains 15 residues. Losses at the gene ends were 0 bases for V and 7 bases for J; bases not matched to a gene: 7. Germline CDR1 GTSNPN, CDR2 SVGIG (reference sequence).

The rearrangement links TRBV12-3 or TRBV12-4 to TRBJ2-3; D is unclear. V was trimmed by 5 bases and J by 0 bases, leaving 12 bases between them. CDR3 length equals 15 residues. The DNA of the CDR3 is TGTGCCAGCAGTGGAACAGAGTCTAGCACAGATACGCAGTATTTT. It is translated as CASSGTESSTDTQYF.

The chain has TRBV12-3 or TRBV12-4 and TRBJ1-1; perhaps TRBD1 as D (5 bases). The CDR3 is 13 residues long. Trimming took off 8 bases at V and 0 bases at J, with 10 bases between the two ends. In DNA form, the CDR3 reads TGTGCCAGCTCCATGGGGCTGAACACTGAAGCTTTCTTT. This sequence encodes CASSMGLNTEAFF.

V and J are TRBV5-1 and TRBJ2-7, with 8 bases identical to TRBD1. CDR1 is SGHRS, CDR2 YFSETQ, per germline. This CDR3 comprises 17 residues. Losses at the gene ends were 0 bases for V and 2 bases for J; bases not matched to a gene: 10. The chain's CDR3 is CASSLVPPGQVTYEQYF. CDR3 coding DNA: TGCGCCAGCAGCTTGGTCCCACCGGGACAGGTTACCTACGAGCAGTACTTC.

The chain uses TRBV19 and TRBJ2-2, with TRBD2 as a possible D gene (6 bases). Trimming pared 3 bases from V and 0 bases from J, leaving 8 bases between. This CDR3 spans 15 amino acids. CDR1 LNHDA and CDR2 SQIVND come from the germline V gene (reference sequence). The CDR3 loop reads CASSIAGTNTGELFF. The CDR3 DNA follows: TGTGCCAGTAGTATCGCGGGGACGAACACCGGGGAGCTGTTTTTT.

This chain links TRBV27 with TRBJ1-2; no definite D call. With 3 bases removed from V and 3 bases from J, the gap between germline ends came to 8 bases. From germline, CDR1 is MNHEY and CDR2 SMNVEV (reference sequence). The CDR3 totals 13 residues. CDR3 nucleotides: TGTGCCAGCAGTTTGGGCAGGCACTATGGCTACACCTTC. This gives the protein CASSLGRHYGYTF.

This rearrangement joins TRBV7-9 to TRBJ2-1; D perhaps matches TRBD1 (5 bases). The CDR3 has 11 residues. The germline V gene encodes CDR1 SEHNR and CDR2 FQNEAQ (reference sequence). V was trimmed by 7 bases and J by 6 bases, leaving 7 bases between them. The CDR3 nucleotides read TGTGCCAGCATCCAGGGCAATGAGCAGTTCTTC. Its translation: CASIQGNEQFF.

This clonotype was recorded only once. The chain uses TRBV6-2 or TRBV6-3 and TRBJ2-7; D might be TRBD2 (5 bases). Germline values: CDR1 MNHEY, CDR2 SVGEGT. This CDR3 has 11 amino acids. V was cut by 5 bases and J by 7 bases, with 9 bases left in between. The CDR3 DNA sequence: TGTGCCAGCAGTCCACTAGTGGAGCAGTACTTC. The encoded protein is CASSPLVEQYF.

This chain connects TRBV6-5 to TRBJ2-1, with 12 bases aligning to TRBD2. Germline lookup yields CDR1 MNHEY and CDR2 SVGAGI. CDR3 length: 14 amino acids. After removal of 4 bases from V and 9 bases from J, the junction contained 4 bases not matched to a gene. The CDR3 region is CASSSSGGALEQFF. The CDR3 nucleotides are TGTGCCAGCAGTTCTAGCGGGGGGGCACTTGAGCAGTTCTTC.

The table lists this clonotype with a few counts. CDR3 DNA: TGCAGTGCTAGAGTCCGGAGCGCTAGCACAGATACGCAGTATTTT. As protein: CSARVRSASTDTQYF. V is TRBV20-1 and J is TRBJ2-3; D call uncertain. CDR1 and CDR2 from the germline V gene are DFQATT and SNEGSKA (reference sequence). CDR3 size: 15 residues. Trimming removed 1 base at V and 0 bases at J, with 11 bases between.

CDR3 protein: CASSLRRDMNTEAFF. The CDR3 DNA reads TGTGCCAGCAGCCTAAGAAGAGACATGAACACTGAAGCTTTCTTT. J is TRBJ1-1 and V is TRBV6-1; no reliable D call. The length of the CDR3 is 15 residues. V lost 6 bases to trimming and J lost 0 bases, with 14 bases between them. The germline gives CDR1 MNHNS, CDR2 SASEGT.

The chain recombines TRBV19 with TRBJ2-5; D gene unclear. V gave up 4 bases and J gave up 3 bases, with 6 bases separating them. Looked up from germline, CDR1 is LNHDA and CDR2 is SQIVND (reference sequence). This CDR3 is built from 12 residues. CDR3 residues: CASSNLKETQYF. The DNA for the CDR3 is TGTGCCAGTAGTAACCTAAAAGAGACCCAGTACTTC.